The 10 T cell receptor beta chains in this list originate from one sample, sequenced in a study of T cells in Graves' hyperthyroidism and ophthalmopathy. Regions amplified from RNA transcripts were the TCR beta CDR3 regions. TCR CDR3 underwent first-round RT-PCR with the HTBI primer set. From the multiplex PCR reads, TCRdb called clonotypes with MiXCR, one entry per CDR3 protein. The sample includes 350,000 to 450,000 distinct CDR3 sequences, about 15% of them seen just once. Material for sequencing was blood. Receptors were obtained from a woman aged 55-70 years with Graves' hyperthyroidism.

CDR3 sequence: CASSQASSGFIYNEQFF. In DNA form, the CDR3 reads TGCGCCAGCAGCCAAGCCAGTAGCGGATTTATATACAATGAGCAGTTCTTC. The rearrangement links TRBV4-1 to TRBJ2-1, with D possibly being TRBD2 (6 bases). The CDR3 consists of 17 residues. Germline CDR1 and CDR2: MGHRA and YSYEKL. Trimming shortened V by 1 base and J by 4 bases, and 17 bases separated the two germline ends.

Many counts were recorded for this clonotype. The chain links TRBV7-2 to TRBJ1-6; 8 bases fit TRBD1. V gave up 5 bases and J gave up 10 bases; unmatched junction bases: 4. Per the germline V gene, CDR1 is SGHTA and CDR2 is FQGNSA. This CDR3 has 13 residues. The CDR3 bases are TGTGCCAGCAGCCAGGACAGGGACTCACCCCTCCACTTT. Amino acid sequence: CASSQDRDSPLHF.

A few counts support this clonotype. The chain has TRBV12-3 or TRBV12-4 and TRBJ2-7; D is unresolved. Trimming shortened V by 2 bases and J by 3 bases, and 11 bases separated the two germline ends. This CDR3 has 14 residues. CDR3 residues: CASSLNPEVYEQYF. The CDR3 DNA reads as TGTGCCAGCAGTTTAAACCCAGAGGTCTACGAGCAGTACTTC.

This clonotype was detected ten times or more. This chain links TRBV7-9 with TRBJ2-7; TRBD2 matches 8 bases. Germline V CDR1 and CDR2: SEHNR, FQNEAQ (reference sequence). V shed 11 bases and J 6 bases; nucleotides not matched to a gene: 12. This CDR3 has 13 residues. The CDR3 bases are TGTGCCGGACGACCGGGACTAGACGGCGAGCAGTACTTC. This codes for CAGRPGLDGEQYF.

This clonotype was picked up a small number of times. V usage is TRBV4-1 and J usage is TRBJ2-3; D unresolved. CDR3 length equals 14 residues. Looked up from germline, CDR1 is MGHRA and CDR2 is YSYEKL. Trimming removed 0 bases from V and 4 bases from J, with 8 bases in between. CDR3 amino acids: CASSQDVQADTQYF. CDR3 sequence (DNA): TGCGCCAGCAGCCAAGATGTACAAGCAGATACGCAGTATTTT.

This clonotype was recorded many times. CDR3 sequence reads: CASSLSLAGGPTDTQYF. The CDR3 DNA is TGTGCCAGCAGCTTAAGCTTAGCGGGAGGGCCGACAGATACGCAGTATTTT. The chain employs TRBV11-2 and TRBJ2-3; 11 bases fit TRBD2. Germline V gene data show CDR1 as SGHAT and CDR2 as FQNNGV. CDR3 size: 17 residues. J gave up 3 bases and V 2 bases, and 7 bases lay outside the gene matches.

V usage is TRBV6-1 and J usage is TRBJ2-3; TRBD2 matches at 8 bases. With V trimmed by 5 bases and J by 0 bases, 7 bases remained unmatched. This CDR3 spans 16 amino acids. Per the germline V gene, CDR1 is MNHNS and CDR2 is SASEGT. The CDR3, as DNA: TGTGCCAGCAGTTACATGCCTAGCGGGAGCACAGATACGCAGTATTTT. Its protein product is CASSYMPSGSTDTQYF.

This clonotype was counted many times. The chain is built from TRBV20-1 and TRBJ2-7; 11 bases align to TRBD2. J gave up 3 bases and V 5 bases, and 6 bases lay outside the gene matches. CDR3 size: 14 residues. The germline V gene has CDR1 DFQATT and CDR2 SNEGSKA (reference sequence). CDR3 region: CSAGGTSGVYEQYF. The DNA of the CDR3 is TGCAGTGCTGGAGGGACTAGCGGTGTCTACGAGCAGTACTTC.

This clonotype was picked up a small number of times. The rearrangement uses TRBV7-9 and TRBJ2-7; 7 positions match TRBD2. The CDR3 is 14 amino acids. Germline V gene data show CDR1 as SEHNR and CDR2 as FQNEAQ (reference sequence). The junction had 3 bases not matched to a gene; V was cut back by 3 bases and J by 1 base. The CDR3 spells CASSFTSESYEQYF. CDR3 bases: TGTGCCAGCAGCTTCACTAGCGAGTCCTACGAGCAGTACTTC.

This chain links TRBV29-1 with TRBJ2-5; D unclear. CDR3 length: 11 amino acids. Germline V gene data show CDR1 as SQVTM and CDR2 as ANQGSEA. Trimming stripped 3 bases from V and 5 bases from J, with 7 bases between. The CDR3 protein is CSVDEAETQYF. The CDR3 DNA follows: TGCAGCGTTGATGAGGCGGAGACCCAGTACTTC.